This TCR beta chain was profiled in a study of blood T cell repertoires in COVID-19. Study details: Sample material is recorded as cDNA or gDNA derived from T cells, B-cell-depleted T cells, or PBMCs.

In the authors' methods: Nucleated cell number was recorded as an estimate derived from reference gene primer amplification. Assay: immunoSEQ multiplex PCR; the TCRdb copy retains only in-frame clones and omits some. V, J and clone size are taken as reported in that table, and D and trimming were inferred from the DNA itself. The table shows around 100,000 clones, with 70% to 80% occurring only once. Trimming removed 6 bases at V and 5 bases at J, with 11 bases between. This CDR3 is 13 amino acids long. Germline CDR1 and CDR2: MNHEY and SMNVEV (reference sequence). The chain uses TRBV27 and TRBJ2-1; the D gene is possibly TRBD1 (5 bases). The sequence derives from a woman in her seventies with acute or convalescent COVID-19. What was sequenced was peripheral blood. The CDR3 loop reads CASRFGHNNEQFF. CDR3 DNA sequence: TGTGCCAGCAGATTCGGACACAACAATGAGCAGTTCTTC.